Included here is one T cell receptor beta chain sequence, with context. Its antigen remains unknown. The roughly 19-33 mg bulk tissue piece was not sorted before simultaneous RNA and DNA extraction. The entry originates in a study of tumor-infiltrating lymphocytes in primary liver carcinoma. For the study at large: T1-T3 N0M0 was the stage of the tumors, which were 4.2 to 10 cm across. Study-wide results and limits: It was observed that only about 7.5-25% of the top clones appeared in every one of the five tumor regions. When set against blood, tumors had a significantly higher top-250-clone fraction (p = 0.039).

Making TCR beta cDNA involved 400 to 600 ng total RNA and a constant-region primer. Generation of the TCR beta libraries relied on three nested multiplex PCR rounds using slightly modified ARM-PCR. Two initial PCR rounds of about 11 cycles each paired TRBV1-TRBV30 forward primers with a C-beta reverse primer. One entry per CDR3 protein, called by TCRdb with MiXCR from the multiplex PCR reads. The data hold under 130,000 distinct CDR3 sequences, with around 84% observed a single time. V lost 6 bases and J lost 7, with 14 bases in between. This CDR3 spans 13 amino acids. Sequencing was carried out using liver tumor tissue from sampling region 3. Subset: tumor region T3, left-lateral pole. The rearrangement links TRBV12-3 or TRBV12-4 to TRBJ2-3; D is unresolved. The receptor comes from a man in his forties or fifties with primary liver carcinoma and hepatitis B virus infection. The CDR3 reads CASRRLSTYTQYF. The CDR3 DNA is TGTGCCAGCAGACGGCTATCTACATATACGCAGTATTTT.